This TCR beta chain stems from a study of T cell responses to AZD1222 COVID-19 vaccine. There are 14 residues in the CDR3. Germline CDR1 is SGHAT and CDR2 is FQNNGV. V gave up 1 base and J gave up 7 bases; unmatched junction bases: 6. This clone was seen once. No antigen is known for it. Findings and limits, study-wide: White British ancestry dominated among donors, who included more females, and clonal diversity was possibly underestimated.

Profiling relied on immunoSEQ multiplex PCR, and the TCRdb table lists in-frame clones only, not all of them. The table includes about 100,000 clones, approximately 90% detected once. The chain employs TRBV11-2 and TRBJ2-7, with 8 nucleotides matching TRBD1. The sequence was collected from an adult in good health. Here the sequenced sample was peripheral blood, taken on day 0 of AZD1222 vaccination. The CDR3 protein is CASSLGTGTREQYF. DNA of the CDR3: TGTGCCAGCAGCTTAGGGACAGGGACAAGGGAGCAGTACTTC.